This T cell receptor (beta chain) was recorded in a study of breast tumors, draining lymph nodes, adjacent tissues. The study's findings and limits: Tumor T cell lymph node origin was a supported hypothesis, not proven. Data fit most tumor T cells coming from lymph node, expanding in tumor. Tumor TCR diversity was below lymph nodes but above nontumor tissue. Tumor and nontumor repertoires were significantly more similar in luminal-like than in basal-like breast cancer.

The CDR3 is 18 amino acids. Per germline, CDR1 MNHEY and CDR2 SVGAGI. Trimming took 4 bases from V and 3 from J; bases not matched to a gene: 12. Each CDR3 protein is one row after TCRdb ran MiXCR on the multiplex PCR reads. The sample carries approximately 210,000 distinct CDR3 sequences, less than 40% recorded once. Samples came from axillary lymph nodes draining the breast cancer. This clonotype was detected ten times or more. Antigen: not known. This sequence was found in a female donor with breast cancer. Some clones in this sample may be carry-over from other donors' samples. Source material: axillary lymph node tissue. This rearrangement joins TRBV6-5 to TRBJ2-2; 9 bases align to TRBD1. The chain's CDR3 is CASSSRTGTGRDTGELFF. The CDR3 DNA reads as TGTGCCAGCAGTTCACGGACCGGGACAGGGCGTGACACCGGGGAGCTGTTTTTT.